This is a list of T cell receptor beta chains from one sample in a study of cytomegalovirus exposure and HLA in healthy donors. Profiled with immunoSEQ multiplex PCR; TCRdb holds only in-frame clones, not every one. The table has about 180,000 clones, 82% seen once. The sequencing input was PBMCs. These receptors came from a man aged 35 to 55 in good health and CMV-seronegative. Each CDR3 is given with its conserved first and last residue.

J: TRBJ2-3
V: TRBV28
CDR3: CASSLADTDTQYF

J: TRBJ2-1
V: TRBV30
CDR3: CAWAGGRNEQFF

J: TRBJ1-2
V: TRBV30
CDR3: CAWSHDADYGYTF

J: TRBJ1-5
V: TRBV5-5
CDR3: CASSSQQGYGNQPQHF

J: TRBJ1-2
V: TRBV29-1
CDR3: CSVGQGLGGYTF

J: TRBJ1-5
V: TRBV6-6
CDR3: CASGGGNQPQHF

J: TRBJ2-3
V: TRBV14
CDR3: CASSPLGGRPDTQYF

J: TRBJ2-1
V: TRBV7-8
CDR3: CASSVLRNEQFF

J: TRBJ2-3
V: TRBV5-4
CDR3: CASSSRQARSDTQYF

J: TRBJ2-1
V: TRBV7-2
CDR3: CASSVAPQGYNEQFF

J: TRBJ1-2
V: TRBV28
CDR3: CASSYRTGNYGYTF

J: TRBJ1-2
V: TRBV4-2
CDR3: CASSQEGQGYGYTF

J: TRBJ1-6
V: TRBV9
CDR3: CASSSGGGHNSPLHF

J: TRBJ1-1
V: TRBV29-1
CDR3: CSVLNGGNTEAFF

J: TRBJ2-5
V: TRBV5-1
CDR3: CASSVQGAQETQYF

J: TRBJ1-2
V: TRBV6-1
CDR3: CASSAHPTTGMDGYTF

J: TRBJ2-3
V: TRBV7-2
CDR3: CASSLVWSGGGTDTQYF

J: TRBJ2-2
V: TRBV6-7
CDR3: CASSRGLAGGWHTGELFF

J: TRBJ2-7
V: TRBV11-1
CDR3: CASSLTTGRYEQYF

J: TRBJ1-5
V: TRBV28
CDR3: CASSFLSEGRQPQHF

J: TRBJ1-4
V: TRBV6-6
CDR3: CASSYPNEKLFF

J: TRBJ2-5
V: TRBV19
CDR3: CASRRGTKETQYF

J: TRBJ2-7
V: TRBV6-6
CDR3: CASSYAVYEQYF

J: TRBJ2-1
V: TRBV2
CDR3: CASSRNQLADEQFF

J: TRBJ1-2
V: TRBV30
CDR3: CAWSAGLGYTF

J: TRBJ2-7
V: TRBV5-5
CDR3: CASSLRSGSYEQYF

J: TRBJ1-4
V: TRBV16
CDR3: CASSRQSNEKLFF

J: TRBJ1-5
V: TRBV28
CDR3: CASTVEGHSNQPQHF

J: TRBJ2-1
V: TRBV18
CDR3: CASSPVVAGGTEQFF

J: TRBJ2-7
V: TRBV5-1
CDR3: CASSFNSIGSYEQYF

J: TRBJ2-1
V: TRBV6-1
CDR3: CASRGLAGAPSEQFF

J: TRBJ2-5
V: TRBV5-4
CDR3: CASSLALGGQETQYF

J: TRBJ1-2
V: TRBV4-2
CDR3: CASSRQGSTTARGYTF

J: TRBJ2-4
V: TRBV2
CDR3: CASSEDRKNIQYF

J: TRBJ2-7
V: TRBV28
CDR3: CASIRTGGSYEQYF

J: TRBJ2-7
V: TRBV9
CDR3: CASSVEQGNEQYF

J: TRBJ2-7
V: TRBV4-2
CDR3: CASSQGSNRLAGTRSSYEQYF

J: TRBJ2-5
V: TRBV7-3
CDR3: CASSLTSGRPQYF

J: TRBJ1-5
V: TRBV7-8
CDR3: CASSLEGQLYSNQPQHF

J: TRBJ2-1
V: TRBV20-1
CDR3: CSAIGSNEQFF

J: TRBJ1-2
V: TRBV7-2
CDR3: CASSLARDMGYGYTF

J: TRBJ1-5
V: TRBV5-1
CDR3: CASSLVPQGTSNQPQHF

J: TRBJ1-3
V: TRBV4-1
CDR3: CASSQGGDTIYF

J: TRBJ2-1
V: TRBV15
CDR3: CATRTYREASYNEQFF

J: TRBJ2-5
V: TRBV15
CDR3: CATSRRMGLAGVETQYF

J: TRBJ1-3
V: TRBV28
CDR3: CATLLGGAGNTIYF

J: TRBJ2-5
V: TRBV5-4
CDR3: CASSLVSETQYF

J: TRBJ1-5
V: TRBV6-1
CDR3: CASSRSNQPQHF

J: TRBJ2-2
V: TRBV5-1
CDR3: CASSLASETGARPGELFF

J: TRBJ1-1
V: TRBV28
CDR3: CASRSFGIAFF

J: TRBJ2-3
V: TRBV5-1
CDR3: CASSLPAGGTDMQYF

J: TRBJ2-6
V: TRBV19
CDR3: CASSDARGSGANVLTF